This record concerns one TCR beta chain sequence. These data come from a study of blood T cell repertoires in COVID-19. The assay was immunoSEQ multiplex PCR, and TCRdb's table has in-frame clones only and misses some. The sample includes about 280,000 clones, about 88% of them seen just once. This CDR3 comprises 14 residues. The V and J ends lost 7 bases and 6 bases, in that order; junction bases with no gene match: 6. Germline-derived CDR1 and CDR2 are MNHEY and SMNVEV (reference sequence). Sequences were obtained from PBMCs or T cells enriched from blood (not recorded which). The source is an older woman in a cohort exposed to, infected with or recovered from COVID-19 (not recorded which). The chain carries TRBV27 and TRBJ2-1; 10 nucleotides match TRBD2. The CDR3 region has the DNA TGTGCCAGCAACTCCGGGACTAGCGTCAATGAGCAGTTCTTC. Translation gives CASNSGTSVNEQFF.